This TCR beta chain was recorded in a study of OX40 agonist ivuxolimab in advanced cancers. For the study at large: Three patients had partial responses: one hepatocellular carcinoma, two cutaneous melanoma. Findings and limits, study-wide: Partial responders receiving 0.1-3.0 mg/kg showed among the lowest clonal expansion.

Turning to this clone: Antigen: not known.

The method was immunoSEQ multiplex PCR; TCRdb's version includes in-frame clones alone and lacks a portion of them. This table has about 12,000 clones, 67% appearing once. The CDR3 runs to 16 residues. CDR1 and CDR2 (germline): MNHEY, SMNVEV (reference sequence). V was trimmed by 0 bases and J by 4 bases, leaving 12 bases between them. Exclusion of a patient followed from autoimmune disease history or systemic immunosuppression. This clonotype originated in an adult with an advanced solid tumor such as melanoma, head and neck, liver or kidney cancer. V gene TRBV27 combines with J gene TRBJ2-2; D perhaps matches TRBD2 (6 bases). Sequenced here: CD4+ or CD8+ T cells sorted from blood, sampled in a trial of the OX40 agonist ivuxolimab. CDR3 DNA sequence: TGTGCCAGCAGTTTATCGGAGGGTCAGACCACCGGGGAGCTGTTTTTT. Translating it yields CASSLSEGQTTGELFF.